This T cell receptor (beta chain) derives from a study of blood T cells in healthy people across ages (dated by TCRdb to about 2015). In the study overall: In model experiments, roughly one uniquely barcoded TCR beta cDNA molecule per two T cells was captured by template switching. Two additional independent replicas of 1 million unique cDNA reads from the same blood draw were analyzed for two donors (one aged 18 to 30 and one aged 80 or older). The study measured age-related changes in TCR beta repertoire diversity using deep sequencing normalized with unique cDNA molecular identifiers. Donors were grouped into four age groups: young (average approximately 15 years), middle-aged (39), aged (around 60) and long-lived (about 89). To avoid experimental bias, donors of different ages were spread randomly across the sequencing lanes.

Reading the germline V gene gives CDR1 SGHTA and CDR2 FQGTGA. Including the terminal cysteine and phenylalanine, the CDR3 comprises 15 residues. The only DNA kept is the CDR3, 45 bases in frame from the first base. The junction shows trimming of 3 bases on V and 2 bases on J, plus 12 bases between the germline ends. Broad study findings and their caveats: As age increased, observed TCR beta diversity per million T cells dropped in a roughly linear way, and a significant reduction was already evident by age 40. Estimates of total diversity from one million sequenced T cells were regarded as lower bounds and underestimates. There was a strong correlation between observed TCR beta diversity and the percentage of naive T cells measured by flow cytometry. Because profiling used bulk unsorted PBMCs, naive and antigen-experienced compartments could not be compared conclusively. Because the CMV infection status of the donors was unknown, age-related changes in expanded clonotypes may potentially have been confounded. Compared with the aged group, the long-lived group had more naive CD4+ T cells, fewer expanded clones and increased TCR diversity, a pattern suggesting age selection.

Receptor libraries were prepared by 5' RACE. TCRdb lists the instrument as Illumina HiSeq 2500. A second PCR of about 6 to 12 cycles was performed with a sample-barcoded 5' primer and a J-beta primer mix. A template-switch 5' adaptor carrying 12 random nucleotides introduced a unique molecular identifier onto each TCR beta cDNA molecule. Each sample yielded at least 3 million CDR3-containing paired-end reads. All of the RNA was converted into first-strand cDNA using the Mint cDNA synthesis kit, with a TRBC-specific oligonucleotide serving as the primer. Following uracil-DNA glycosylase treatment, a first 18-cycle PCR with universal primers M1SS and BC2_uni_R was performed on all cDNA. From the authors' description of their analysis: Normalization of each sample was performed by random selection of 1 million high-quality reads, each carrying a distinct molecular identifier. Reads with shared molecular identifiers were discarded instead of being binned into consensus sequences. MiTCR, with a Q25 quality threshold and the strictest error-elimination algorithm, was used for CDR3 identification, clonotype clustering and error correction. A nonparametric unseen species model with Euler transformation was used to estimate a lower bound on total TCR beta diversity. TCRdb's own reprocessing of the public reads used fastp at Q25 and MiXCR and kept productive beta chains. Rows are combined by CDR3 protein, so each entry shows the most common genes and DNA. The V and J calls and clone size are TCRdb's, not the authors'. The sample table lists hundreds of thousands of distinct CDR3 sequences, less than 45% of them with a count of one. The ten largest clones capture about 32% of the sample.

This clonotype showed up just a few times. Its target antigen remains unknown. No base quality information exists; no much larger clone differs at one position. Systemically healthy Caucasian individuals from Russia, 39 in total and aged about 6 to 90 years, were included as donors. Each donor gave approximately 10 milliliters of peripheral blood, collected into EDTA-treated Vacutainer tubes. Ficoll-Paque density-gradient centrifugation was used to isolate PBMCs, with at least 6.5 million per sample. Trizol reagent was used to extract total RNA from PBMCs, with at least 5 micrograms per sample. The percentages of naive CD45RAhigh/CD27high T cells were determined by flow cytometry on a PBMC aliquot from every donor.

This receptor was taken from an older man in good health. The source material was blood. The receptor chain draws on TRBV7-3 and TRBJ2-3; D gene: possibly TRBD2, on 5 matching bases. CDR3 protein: CASSLMGVDTDTQYF. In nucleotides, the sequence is TGTGCCAGCAGCTTGATGGGAGTAGACACAGATACGCAGTATTTT.